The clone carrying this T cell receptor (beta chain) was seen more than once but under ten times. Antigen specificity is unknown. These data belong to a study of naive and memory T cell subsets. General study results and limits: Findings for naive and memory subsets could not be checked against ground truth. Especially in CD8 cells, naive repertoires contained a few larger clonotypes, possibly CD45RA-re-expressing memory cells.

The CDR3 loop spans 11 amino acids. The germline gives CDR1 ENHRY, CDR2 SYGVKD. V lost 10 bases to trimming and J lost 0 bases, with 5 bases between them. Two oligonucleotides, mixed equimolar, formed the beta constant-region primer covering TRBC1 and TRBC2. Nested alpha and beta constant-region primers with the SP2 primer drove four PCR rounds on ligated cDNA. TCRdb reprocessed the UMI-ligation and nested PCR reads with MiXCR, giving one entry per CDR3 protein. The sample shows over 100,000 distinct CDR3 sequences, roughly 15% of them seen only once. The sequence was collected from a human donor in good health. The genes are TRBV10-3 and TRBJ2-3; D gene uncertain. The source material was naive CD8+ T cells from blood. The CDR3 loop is CATGSTDTQYF. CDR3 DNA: TGTGCCACCGGGAGCACAGATACGCAGTATTTT.